These 27 T cell receptor beta chains share one sample of origin, sequenced in a study of blood T cells in healthy people across ages. A second PCR, run for about 7 to 11 cycles, used a sample-barcoded 5' primer plus a J-beta primer mix. TCRdb redid the calling of the 5' RACE reads with MiXCR, one entry per CDR3 protein. In the table there are 1.5 million to 2 million distinct CDR3 sequences, about 31% of which are singletons. The material sequenced was blood. Receptors originate from a woman aged 30 to 39 in good health.

This clonotype came up many times. This chain connects TRBV29-1 to TRBJ2-3; D is uncertain. Germline CDR1 and CDR2: SQVTM and ANQGSEA. The CDR3 length is 9 residues. The ends were cut back, 6 bases at V and 7 bases at J, with 5 bases in the middle. The DNA for the CDR3 is TGCAGCGTCAATTATACGCAGTATTTT. Amino acids: CSVNYTQYF.

This clonotype was detected only once. This chain connects TRBV6-5 to TRBJ1-1, with D possibly being TRBD1 (5 bases). CDR3 length: 16 amino acids. CDR1 and CDR2 (germline): MNHEY, SVGAGI. Trimming took 0 bases from V and 7 from J, leaving 18 bases between them. The CDR3 spells CASSYSGGARTHEAFF. The CDR3 DNA reads as TGTGCCAGCAGTTACTCTGGGGGAGCGAGAACACATGAAGCTTTCTTT.

This clonotype was seen only a few times. This chain's CDR3 is CASSPGQGTNIQYF. The CDR3 DNA reads TGTGCCAGCAGTCCCGGACAGGGAACAAACATTCAGTACTTC. V and J are TRBV6-6 and TRBJ2-4; 8 positions match TRBD1. Germline CDR1 reads MNHNY; CDR2 reads SVGAGI (reference sequence). The V gene end was trimmed by 5 bases and the J gene end by 6 bases; junction bases not matched to a gene: 6. The CDR3 spans 14 residues.

This clonotype was picked up a small number of times. The chain uses TRBV29-1 and TRBJ1-1; D is ambiguous. Germline-derived CDR1 and CDR2 are SQVTM and ANQGSEA. Trimming took 1 base from V and 10 from J, leaving 16 bases between them. The CDR3 covers 13 residues. CDR3 sequence: CSVEGANPVGAFF. DNA for the CDR3: TGCAGCGTTGAAGGCGCGAATCCGGTCGGAGCTTTCTTT.

The V call is TRBV5-1, the J call TRBJ2-1; 7 nucleotides line up with TRBD2. V trimming: 4 bases; J trimming: 6 bases; junction bases outside the gene matches: 10. The CDR3 sequence is 15 residues long. Looked up from germline, CDR1 is SGHRS and CDR2 is YFSETQ. CDR3 residues: CASSVGGGGPNEQFF. The CDR3 bases are TGCGCCAGCAGCGTCGGCGGGGGAGGTCCCAATGAGCAGTTCTTC.

The chain carries TRBV13 and TRBJ2-1, with 10 bases fitting TRBD1. Germline V gene data show CDR1 as PRHDT and CDR2 as FYEKMQ (reference sequence). J gave up 8 bases and V 4 bases, and 8 bases lay outside the gene matches. CDR3 length: 15 amino acids. The DNA for the CDR3 is TGTGCCAGCAGCTACCCGGGACAGGGGTGGGATGAGCAGTTCTTC. It encodes CASSYPGQGWDEQFF.

This clonotype was found a few times. The gene calls are TRBV29-1 and TRBJ1-1, with D maybe TRBD1 (5 bases). Germline V gene lookup returns CDR1 SQVTM and CDR2 ANQGSEA. This CDR3 comprises 13 residues. Between the trimmed V and J ends, which lost 4 bases and 6 bases, there was a span of 15 bases. CDR3 protein: CSVGEGLEAEAFF. CDR3 nucleotide sequence: TGCAGCGTTGGGGAGGGGCTCGAGGCTGAAGCTTTCTTT. Looking up the rest from reference TRBV29-1 and TRBJ1-1 gives the full variable domain: SAVISQKPSRDICQRGTSLTIQCQVDSQVTMMFWYRQQPGQSLTLIATANQGSEATYESGFVIDKFPISRPNLTFSTLTVSNMSPEDSSIYLCSVGEGLEAEAFFGQGTRLTVV.

The rearrangement joins TRBV29-1 to TRBJ1-2; 11 nucleotides line up with TRBD1. The V gene's germline CDR1 is SQVTM and CDR2 ANQGSEA. Trimming removed 3 bases from V and 8 bases from J; junction bases left unmatched: 8. CDR3 length equals 14 residues. CDR3 sequence (DNA): TGCAGCGTTGAGGAGGGACAGGGGGGAACCGGCTACACCTTC. It is translated as CSVEEGQGGTGYTF. Full variable domain (rest looked up from reference TRBV29-1 and TRBJ1-2): SAVISQKPSRDICQRGTSLTIQCQVDSQVTMMFWYRQQPGQSLTLIATANQGSEATYESGFVIDKFPISRPNLTFSTLTVSNMSPEDSSIYLCSVEEGQGGTGYTFGSGTRLTVV.

This chain uses TRBV11-2 with TRBJ1-5, with 7 bases identical to TRBD1. The CDR3 is made up of 16 amino acids. CDR1 is SGHAT, CDR2 FQNNGV, per germline. The junction had 9 bases not matched to a gene; V was cut back by 5 bases and J by 2 bases. The CDR3 spells CASSLRATGGNQPQHF. The CDR3 coding sequence is TGTGCCAGCAGCCTAAGGGCTACAGGGGGCAATCAGCCCCAGCATTTT.

This chain connects TRBV20-1 to TRBJ1-1; 7 nucleotides line up with TRBD1. The CDR3 totals 13 residues. V lost 5 bases, J lost 2 bases, and 5 bases stayed unmatched. From germline, CDR1 is DFQATT and CDR2 SNEGSKA (reference sequence). In nucleotides, the CDR3 is TGCAGTGCTGCGGACAGGACTAACACTGAAGCTTTCTTT. Protein: CSAADRTNTEAFF.

At least ten counts were recorded for this clonotype. The CDR3 DNA is TGCAGTGCTAGAGAGGTTCAGCAATCCCGATGGCGGGAGCAGTACTTC. It specifies CSAREVQQSRWREQYF. The chain combines TRBV20-1 with TRBJ2-7; D not certain. This CDR3 region has 16 residues. Germline CDR1 is DFQATT and CDR2 is SNEGSKA (reference sequence). The V end lost 0 bases, the J end lost 7 bases, and 22 bases lay between the germline ends.

This clonotype was seen ten or more times. This sequence joins TRBV29-1 and TRBJ1-2; maybe TRBD1 (5 bases). Trimming took off 3 bases at V and 5 bases at J, with 19 bases between the two ends. The CDR3 is 15 amino acids. CDR1 is SQVTM, CDR2 ANQGSEA, per germline. DNA of the CDR3: TGCAGCGTTGAGTCGGGGCCCGCATCGACGTATGGCTACACCTTC. Translating it yields CSVESGPASTYGYTF.

This sequence joins TRBV27 and TRBJ2-7; 12 nucleotides align to TRBD2. The CDR3 loop spans 15 amino acids. Germline trimming cut 6 bases from V and 2 bases from J; bases unmatched to any gene: 5. The V gene's germline CDR1 is MNHEY and CDR2 SMNVEV (reference sequence). CDR3 amino acids: CASRALAGGTYEQYF. CDR3 bases: TGTGCCAGCAGGGCACTAGCGGGAGGCACCTACGAGCAGTACTTC.

This clonotype has just a few counts. This chain links TRBV3-1 with TRBJ2-5, with 7 bases lining up with TRBD2. The J call is doubtful: the DNA matches TRBJ2-7 better. CDR1 and CDR2 (germline): LGHDT, YNNKEL (reference sequence). The CDR3 is 14 residues long. This chain's CDR3 is CASSRGGVTYEQYF. The CDR3 coding sequence is TGTGCCAGCAGCCGGGGGGGGGTTACCTACGAGCAGTACTTC.

This clonotype appeared a few times. V gene TRBV11-2 combines with J gene TRBJ2-1; 10 bases line up with TRBD2. The CDR3 sequence is 16 residues long. Germline CDR1 and CDR2: SGHAT and FQNNGV. V trimming: 7 bases; J trimming: 0 bases; junction bases outside the gene matches: 6. CDR3 bases: TGTGCCAGCACCAGGACTAGCGGACTCTCCTACAATGAGCAGTTCTTC. It encodes CASTRTSGLSYNEQFF.

This clonotype was seen a handful of times. The CDR3 loop reads CASSAVAGGVDEQYF. CDR3 sequence (DNA): TGTGCCAGCTCAGCAGTAGCGGGAGGCGTGGACGAGCAGTACTTC. This chain joins TRBV18 and TRBJ2-7; 10 bases are shared with TRBD2. The CDR3 has 15 residues. Germline V gene sequence: CDR1 KGHSH, CDR2 LQKENI. V lost 5 bases, J lost 5 bases, and 9 bases stayed unmatched.

The J gene is TRBJ2-6, the V gene TRBV7-3; 10 bases agree with TRBD1. The trim removed 1 base at V and 0 bases at J, leaving 3 bases unmatched. There are 18 residues in the CDR3. The germline gives CDR1 SGHTA, CDR2 FQGTGA. Here the CDR3 reads CASSLSRTGGSGANVLTF. The CDR3 nucleotides are TGTGCCAGCAGCTTAAGTCGGACAGGGGGCTCTGGGGCCAACGTCCTGACTTTC.

V gene TRBV6-1 combines with J gene TRBJ1-4; D perhaps matches TRBD1 (5 bases). The CDR3 has 13 residues. Germline V gives CDR1 MNHNS, CDR2 SASEGT. Trimming removed 8 bases from V and 8 bases from J, with 15 bases in between. CDR3 bases: TGTGCCAGCGGCCCCCGCAGGGACGAAAAACTGTTTTTT. The encoded protein is CASGPRRDEKLFF.

The rearrangement links TRBV20-1 to TRBJ1-2; possible D gene TRBD1, 5 bases. The CDR3 is 13 amino acids. The V end lost 3 bases, the J end lost 5 bases, and 13 bases lay between the germline ends. Per germline, CDR1 DFQATT and CDR2 SNEGSKA (reference sequence). The CDR3 DNA sequence: TGCAGTGCTAGGGGTACCCGGGGGTATGGCTACACCTTC. Translating it yields CSARGTRGYGYTF.

As to this clonotype: At one of its ends the junction is not consistent with the germline gene, which may arise from a read error. This chain links TRBV7-9 with TRBJ2-7; D ambiguous. CDR1 and CDR2 from the germline V gene are SEHNR and FQNEAQ (reference sequence). The CDR3 is made up of 15 amino acids. The CDR3 sequence: CANSRWTPASYEQYF. As DNA, the CDR3 is TGTGCCAACAGCCGGTGGACCCCCGCCTCCTACGAGCAGTACTTC.

In its sample, this clonotype was seen a few times. The V and J genes are TRBV20-1 and TRBJ2-1; 7 bases align to TRBD2. Germline V lookup: CDR1 DFQATT, CDR2 SNEGSKA (reference sequence). Trimming at V came to 3 bases and at J to 5 bases, leaving 7 bases not matched to a gene. CDR3 size: 14 residues. CDR3 in amino acids: CSASPSGSHNEQFF. The CDR3 DNA follows: TGCAGTGCTAGCCCTAGCGGATCACACAATGAGCAGTTCTTC.

The chain recombines TRBV12-3 or TRBV12-4 with TRBJ1-2; maybe TRBD1 (6 bases). The CDR3 spans 14 residues. V lost 5 bases to trimming and J lost 6 bases, with 16 bases between them. DNA of the CDR3: TGTGCCAGCAGTCCAACCCCCGACAGGAATGGCTACACCTTC. Translated, it gives CASSPTPDRNGYTF.

This clonotype was detected only a few times. The chain employs TRBV2 and TRBJ2-1; 9 bases map to TRBD2. Germline values: CDR1 SNHLY, CDR2 FYNNEI. This CDR3 comprises 15 residues. J lost 4 bases, V lost 7 bases, and 8 bases had no gene match. In DNA, the CDR3 is TGTGCCAGCAAAATTGGCGGGGGGGAGTACAATGAGCAGTTCTTC. Encoded protein: CASKIGGGEYNEQFF.

V is TRBV28 and J is TRBJ2-7, with a weak D call TRBD1 (7 bases). Germline assignment: CDR1 MDHEN and CDR2 SYDVKM. V shed 4 bases and J shed 5 bases, with 18 bases lying between them. The CDR3 totals 15 residues. CDR3 coding DNA: TGTGCCAGCAGTTCGGACCCACAGGGGAGGCACGAGCAGTACTTC. It codes for CASSSDPQGRHEQYF.

This clonotype turned up a few times. The rearrangement links TRBV5-1 to TRBJ2-1; 14 bases align to TRBD2. Trimming took 4 bases from V and 2 from J; bases not matched to a gene: 8. This CDR3 is 18 amino acids long. The germline CDR1 and CDR2 sequences are SGHRS and YFSETQ. CDR3 loop: CASSPGTSGRGAYNEQFF. As DNA, the CDR3 is TGCGCCAGCAGCCCCGGGACTAGCGGGAGAGGAGCCTACAATGAGCAGTTCTTC.

CDR3 loop: CASSQSPSGYNEQFF. CDR3 nucleotides: TGTGCCAGCAGCCAATCTCCTAGCGGATACAATGAGCAGTTCTTC. V usage is TRBV14 and J usage is TRBJ2-1, with TRBD2 matching 7 bases. This CDR3 is built from 15 residues. With V trimmed by 2 bases and J by 4 bases, 5 bases remained unmatched. The germline gives CDR1 SGHDN, CDR2 FVKESK.

This chain uses TRBV20-1 with TRBJ2-5, with D perhaps matching TRBD2 (5 bases). From germline, CDR1 is DFQATT and CDR2 SNEGSKA (reference sequence). The CDR3 sequence is 15 residues long. Between the trimmed V and J ends, which lost 6 bases and 0 bases, there was a span of 17 bases. CDR3 in amino acids: CSALVERLYQETQYF. The CDR3 DNA reads TGCAGTGCCCTTGTTGAGCGGTTATACCAAGAGACCCAGTACTTC.